This T cell receptor beta chain was captured in a study of blood T cell repertoires in COVID-19 (dated by TCRdb to about 2020). Study-level background: Collaborator samples came from the United States, Italy and Spain and covered acute and convalescent phases of COVID-19. The samples were drawn from two sources: the first 160 participants of the ongoing ImmuneRACE study, and 950 to 1,500 subjects contributed by 6 global collaborators. Where available, HLA class I and class II types were obtained from metadata supplied by the sample provider rather than from assay-based typing. Subjects who had been exposed to COVID-19, were actively infected with it, or had recovered from it provided the deeply sampled blood TCRbeta repertoires that made up the dataset. The prospective study material was composed of cDNA or gDNA derived from T cells, B-cell-depleted T cells, or PBMCs. The repertoires were made available in a free public database intended to serve as a resource for research on the immune response to SARS-CoV-2. Nearly every sample came with metadata listing a de-identified subject ID, COVID-19 status, age in years and sex. Study-wide findings and limitations: How much clinical and demographic metadata was included differed by source and by participant, and the metadata was provided uncurated.

Trimming takes 5 bases off V and 3 bases off J; junction bases not matched to a gene: 4. Reading the germline V gene (reference sequence) gives CDR1 LNHDA and CDR2 SQIVND. The CDR3 runs 14 amino acids, cysteine and phenylalanine included. Only CDR3 DNA is held: 42 bases, read in frame from base 1. Points on this clone: Its antigen remains unidentified. There are no base qualities to consult, and no much larger clone falls within one base.

One collaborating source in Seattle enrolled patients during active infection and followed them longitudinally through the course of disease. The collaborating institutions used their own protocols to collect whole blood in K2EDTA tubes. Collaborator samples were shipped for TCRbeta analysis as frozen whole blood, isolated PBMCs, or DNA extracted from either sample type. TCRbeta CDR3 regions were amplified from genomic DNA using the immunoSEQ Assay, a bias-controlled multiplex PCR. In the paper's pipeline: Within the assay, amplification of reference gene primers was used to estimate how many nucleated cells each sample contained. To quantify the absolute abundance of each unique TCRbeta CDR3 rearrangement, sequence reads were collapsed and filtered. Productive Simpson clonality was computed per sample as the square root of Simpson's diversity index over productive rearrangements. Sourced from immuneACCESS, this table was stored by TCRdb with only in-frame sequences that have V and J called. A share of the clones is absent; for the studies checked, an unresolved V gene accounts for under half, and the remainder has no known explanation. For V, J and clone size, that table is used; D and trimming come from the DNA. The sample table shows 270,000 or so clones, and nearly 90% are seen once. The leading ten clones occupy roughly 2.2% of the sample.

This TCR came from a woman in her fifties or sixties with COVID-19, enrolled during active disease. The rearrangement joined TRBV19 to TRBJ2-7, with 10 junctional bases fitting TRBD1. Sequenced sample: peripheral blood. The DNA sequence reads TGTGCCAGTAGTTCGGGACAGGGGATCTACGAGCAGTACTTC. The encoded protein is CASSSGQGIYEQYF.